The 28 T cell receptor beta chains reported below all come from one sample, sequenced in a study of cytomegalovirus exposure and HLA in healthy donors. Assay used: immunoSEQ multiplex PCR; TCRdb lists only in-frame clones, some missing. The top ten clones hold about 3.5% of a sample with roughly 140,000 clones, around 90% of them seen once. The sequencing sample was made of PBMCs. The receptors stem from a woman between 18 and 29 years old in good health and CMV-seropositive.

The V and J genes are TRBV7-2 and TRBJ2-6; TRBD2 might be the D (5 bases). Looked up from germline, CDR1 is SGHTA and CDR2 is FQGNSA. This CDR3 is 16 amino acids long. V was clipped by 5 bases and J by 0 bases, with 11 bases between them. The CDR3 spells CASSPGGFSGANVLTF. CDR3 DNA sequence: TGTGCCAGCAGCCCCGGCGGGTTCTCTGGGGCCAACGTCCTGACTTTC.

The rearrangement joins TRBV15 to TRBJ2-7; D unresolved. This CDR3 spans 12 amino acids. The V end was cut by 0 bases, the J end by 3 bases, with 3 bases between. Germline CDR1 is LNHNV and CDR2 is YYDKDF (reference sequence). The CDR3 nucleotides are TGTGCCACCAGCAGAGATAACTACGAGCAGTACTTC. Its protein is CATSRDNYEQYF.

J is TRBJ1-2 and V is TRBV11-3; tentative D call: TRBD1 (5 bases). The CDR3 spans 15 residues. Trimming pared 0 bases from V and 8 bases from J, leaving 16 bases between. Germline CDR1 SGHNT, CDR2 YENEEA. The DNA for the CDR3 is TGTGCCAGCAGCTTAGATCGATCAGGGATAGGCGGCTACACCTTC. This gives the protein CASSLDRSGIGGYTF.

In its sample, this clone was seen once. The CDR3 bases are TGTGCCAGCAGCCCCCGGACTAGCGAGGGGGAGACCCAGTACTTC. This encodes CASSPRTSEGETQYF. The chain carries TRBV7-9 and TRBJ2-5; 9 bases match TRBD2. J was trimmed by 5 bases and V by 5 bases; bases with no gene match: 9. The CDR3 runs 15 residues. Germline V gene lookup returns CDR1 SEHNR and CDR2 FQNEAQ (reference sequence).

This chain joins TRBV5-1 and TRBJ2-3; 9 bases are a match to TRBD2. J lost 3 bases, V lost 0 bases, and 5 bases had no gene match. CDR1 is SGHRS and CDR2 is YFSETQ in the germline V gene. This CDR3 is built from 16 residues. CDR3 residues: CASSLELAGVTDTQYF. The CDR3, as DNA: TGCGCCAGCAGCTTGGAATTAGCGGGAGTAACAGATACGCAGTATTTT.

This chain connects TRBV5-8 to TRBJ2-5, with D possibly being TRBD2 (5 bases). V gave up 4 bases and J gave up 5 bases, with 15 bases separating them. The CDR3 length is 14 residues. Per the germline V gene, CDR1 is SGHTS and CDR2 is YDEGEE. The CDR3 region has the DNA TGTGCCAGCAGCACCATTACGGGAAGGGAGACCCAGTACTTC. This codes for CASSTITGRETQYF. The variable domain in full, completed from reference TRBV5-8 and TRBJ2-5, reads EAGVTQSPTHLIKTRGQQATLRCSPISGHTSVYWYQQALGLGLQFLLWYDEGEERNRGNFPPRFSGRQFPNYSSELNVNALELEDSALYLCASSTITGRETQYFGPGTRLLVL.

V gene TRBV13 combines with J gene TRBJ2-7; D is unclear. Germline CDR1 is PRHDT and CDR2 is FYEKMQ (reference sequence). V lost 10 bases, J lost 3 bases, and 16 bases lay in between. The CDR3 runs 13 residues. The CDR3 protein is CATSSVLNYEQYF. DNA for the CDR3: TGTGCCACCTCATCGGTACTGAACTACGAGCAGTACTTC.

The chain links TRBV5-1 to TRBJ1-2; TRBD1 agrees at 7 bases. CDR1 is SGHRS, CDR2 YFSETQ, per germline. This CDR3 comprises 15 residues. The ends lost 1 base at V and 3 bases at J; junction bases unmatched: 6. The CDR3 region is CASSLLRQGDYGYTF. The CDR3 bases are TGCGCCAGCAGCTTGTTGCGACAGGGAGACTATGGCTACACCTTC.

V and J are TRBV7-9 and TRBJ2-5; tentative D call: TRBD2 (5 bases). This CDR3 has 14 amino acids. Germline V CDR1 and CDR2: SEHNR, FQNEAQ (reference sequence). Trimming cost V 0 bases and J 5 bases, with 10 bases left between them. CDR3 residues: CASSLAGVDETQYF. The DNA of the CDR3 is TGTGCCAGCAGCTTAGCGGGAGTTGATGAGACCCAGTACTTC.

V and J are TRBV27 and TRBJ1-5; 9 bases map to TRBD1. CDR1 is MNHEY, CDR2 SMNVEV, per germline (reference sequence). This CDR3 spans 17 amino acids. The V and J ends lost 2 bases and 6 bases, in that order; junction bases with no gene match: 11. The CDR3 DNA is TGTGCCAGCAGTTTAACCGGGACAGGGACAGGCAGTCAGCCCCAGCATTTT. This gives the protein CASSLTGTGTGSQPQHF.

The chain carries TRBV5-6 and TRBJ2-1; D may be TRBD2 (6 bases). Looked up from germline, CDR1 is SGHDT and CDR2 is YYEEEE. Trimming left V 0 bases short and J 6 bases short, with 10 bases between. CDR3 size: 14 residues. As DNA, the CDR3 is TGTGCCAGCAGCTTGGTTCTAGCGCCCAATGAGCAGTTCTTC. This encodes CASSLVLAPNEQFF.

The chain recombines TRBV30 with TRBJ2-5; maybe TRBD2 (6 bases). The CDR3 has 13 residues. Germline assignment: CDR1 GTSNPN and CDR2 SVGIG (reference sequence). The V end lost 2 bases, the J end lost 1 base, and 8 bases lay between the germline ends. The CDR3 DNA reads as TGTGCCTGGAGTCGGGAGCGCCAAGAGACCCAGTACTTC. Protein sequence: CAWSRERQETQYF.

V is TRBV25-1 and J is TRBJ1-5; D remains ambiguous. The CDR3 consists of 14 residues. The germline V gene encodes CDR1 MGHDK and CDR2 SYGVNS. The ends were cut back, 9 bases at V and 6 bases at J, with 18 bases in the middle. The CDR3 DNA follows: TGTGCCAGTGTTAGAGCCATCGAGGGTCAGCCCCAGCATTTT. Translation: CASVRAIEGQPQHF.

This clone was seen only a few times. This sequence joins TRBV6-5 and TRBJ1-2; 7 nucleotides line up with TRBD1. Germline V gene data show CDR1 as MNHEY and CDR2 as SVGAGI. This CDR3 comprises 14 residues. V lost 8 bases, J lost 3 bases, and 9 bases stayed unmatched. The CDR3 loop reads CASRQGRGDYGYTF. CDR3 DNA: TGTGCCAGCCGACAGGGTCGGGGTGACTATGGCTACACCTTC.

The CDR3 spells CASSLAQGGANGYTF. The CDR3 coding sequence is TGTGCCAGCAGCTTAGCGCAAGGGGGCGCAAATGGCTACACCTTC. The chain is built from TRBV11-1 and TRBJ1-2, with 7 bases fitting TRBD1. Germline CDR1 is SGHAT and CDR2 is FQDESV (reference sequence). The CDR3 runs 15 residues. V was pared by 0 bases and J by 6 bases, with 7 bases of the junction left unmatched.

This rearrangement joins TRBV19 to TRBJ2-7; 8 bases align to TRBD1. The CDR3 has 13 amino acids. V shed 6 bases and J 5 bases; nucleotides not matched to a gene: 6. Germline CDR1 reads LNHDA; CDR2 reads SQIVND (reference sequence). The CDR3 region has the DNA TGTGCCAGTAGGCCAGGACAGGGTAACGAGCAGTACTTC. Its translation is CASRPGQGNEQYF.

A few counts support this clone. The V gene is TRBV15, the J gene TRBJ2-2; 10 bases are shared with TRBD1. The V gene end was trimmed by 5 bases and the J gene end by 1 base; junction bases not matched to a gene: 4. The germline V gene has CDR1 LNHNV and CDR2 YYDKDF (reference sequence). The CDR3 is made up of 16 amino acids. The CDR3, as DNA: TGTGCCACCAGCCACGGACAGGGGGGGAACACCGGGGAGCTGTTTTTT. Amino acids: CATSHGQGGNTGELFF.

V is TRBV28 and J is TRBJ1-2; D might be TRBD1 (5 bases). Looked up from germline, CDR1 is MDHEN and CDR2 is SYDVKM. The CDR3 contains 13 residues. The V end was cut by 6 bases, the J end by 3 bases, with 11 bases between. The CDR3 coding sequence is TGTGCCAGCAGCCAGGGCAACCACTATGGCTACACCTTC. Its translation: CASSQGNHYGYTF.

The chain is built from TRBV7-6 and TRBJ2-7, with TRBD2 matching over 8 bases. Germline trimming cut 5 bases from V and 3 bases from J; bases unmatched to any gene: 6. CDR3 size: 14 residues. CDR1 and CDR2 from the germline V gene are SGHVS and FNYEAQ. CDR3 protein: CASSILAGDYEQYF. The CDR3 DNA follows: TGTGCCAGCAGCATTCTAGCGGGCGACTACGAGCAGTACTTC.

This chain joins TRBV19 and TRBJ2-7; weak D call: TRBD1 (7 bases). V lost 7 bases, J lost 2 bases, and 18 bases lay in between. CDR3 length: 15 residues. In germline, CDR1 is LNHDA, CDR2 SQIVND (reference sequence). CDR3: CASTAAQGEAYEQYF. The CDR3 DNA reads as TGTGCCAGTACCGCCGCGCAGGGGGAGGCCTACGAGCAGTACTTC.

As concerns this clone: Germline and junction disagree at one end, which may indicate a read error. This chain connects TRBV30 to TRBJ1-2; 10 bases line up with TRBD1. Germline CDR1 is GTSNPN and CDR2 is SVGIG (reference sequence). The CDR3 consists of 14 residues. The CDR3 nucleotides read TGTGCCCGGGATCGACAGGGGGCGGGCTATGGCTACATCTTC. Translating gives CARDRQGAGYGYIF.

The gene calls are TRBV6-5 and TRBJ2-2, with TRBD2 matching 11 bases. Germline assignment: CDR1 MNHEY and CDR2 SVGAGI. This CDR3 has 15 residues. V lost 3 bases to trimming and J lost 7 bases; unmatched junction nucleotides: 4. The CDR3 DNA is TGTGCCAGCAGTTATAGCGGGAGGGCCTTCGGGGAGCTGTTTTTT. It yields the protein CASSYSGRAFGELFF.

This clone was recorded many times. This chain connects TRBV18 to TRBJ2-7, with TRBD2 identical over 10 bases. V was clipped by 5 bases and J by 2 bases; unmatched bases: 9. This CDR3 comprises 16 residues. Germline V lookup: CDR1 KGHSH, CDR2 LQKENI. The CDR3 reads CASSSLSGRVAYEQYF. CDR3 bases: TGTGCCAGCTCATCACTAAGCGGGAGGGTGGCCTACGAGCAGTACTTC.

V usage is TRBV28 and J usage is TRBJ2-3; tentatively, D is TRBD2 (5 bases). CDR3 length equals 12 residues. CDR1 MDHEN and CDR2 SYDVKM come from the germline V gene. V lost 8 bases to trimming and J lost 7 bases, with 13 bases between them. The CDR3 loop reads CASHPGTNTQYF. The CDR3 DNA reads TGTGCCAGCCACCCGGGAACGAATACGCAGTATTTT.

Written as DNA, the CDR3 is TGTGCCAGCTGTGTGGGACTAGCCAAAAACATTCAGTACTTC. Translation gives CASCVGLAKNIQYF. The chain uses TRBV28 and TRBJ2-4; a weak D match, TRBD2 (6 bases). The CDR3 consists of 14 residues. Per the germline V gene, CDR1 is MDHEN and CDR2 is SYDVKM. V lost 8 bases and J lost 0, with 11 bases in between.

The genes are TRBV21-1 and TRBJ1-2; TRBD1, the table's D call, was not compared with the DNA. TRBV21-1 is shown as a pseudogene. There are 15 residues in the CDR3. CDR3 nucleotide sequence: TGTGCCAGCAGCAATCCCCCCGGCAGGGACTATGGCTACACCTTC. Translation: CASSNPPGRDYGYTF.

The genes are TRBV28 and TRBJ2-7; 8 bases agree with TRBD1. V was pared by 5 bases and J by 2 bases, with 8 bases of the junction left unmatched. CDR3 length: 15 amino acids. The germline V gene encodes CDR1 MDHEN and CDR2 SYDVKM. The CDR3 spells CASSLGQGITYEQYF. The DNA of the CDR3 is TGTGCCAGCAGTCTCGGACAGGGAATTACCTACGAGCAGTACTTC.

The rearrangement uses TRBV5-1 and TRBJ2-1, with 8 bases matching TRBD1. The CDR3 extends over 14 amino acids. Germline values: CDR1 SGHRS, CDR2 YFSETQ. The ends lost 0 bases at V and 10 bases at J; junction bases unmatched: 6. CDR3 DNA sequence: TGCGCCAGCAGCTTGGGGGACAGGTCCTTCGAGCAGTTCTTC. Its protein is CASSLGDRSFEQFF. Supplemented by reference TRBV5-1 and TRBJ2-1, the full variable domain reads KAGVTQTPRYLIKTRGQQVTLSCSPISGHRSVSWYQQTPGQGLQFLFEYFSETQRNKGNFPGRFSGRQFSNSRSEMNVSTLELGDSALYLCASSLGDRSFEQFFGPGTRLTVL.